This T cell receptor (beta chain) came from a study of blood T cells in healthy people across ages. Alongside a J-beta primer mix, a sample-barcoded 5' primer served in a second PCR lasting about 7 to 12 cycles. Carrying 12 random nucleotides, a template-switch adaptor labeled each individual cDNA molecule. TCRdb analysed the 5' RACE reads with MiXCR anew, one entry per CDR3 protein. This sample carries about 1,400,000 distinct CDR3 sequences, approximately 60% of them seen once, and the ten largest clones take 6.5% to 8%. Per germline, CDR1 DFQATT and CDR2 SNEGSKA (reference sequence). This CDR3 has 13 residues. Trimming removed 5 bases from V and 8 bases from J, with 18 bases in between. Individuals who donated were healthy Caucasians from Russia aged roughly 6 to 100. This clonotype was seen a few times. What it binds is unknown. General study findings and limits: TCR beta diversity correlated strongly with naive T cell percentage. One million T cells yielded diversity estimates that were considered underestimates.

This TCR came from a man aged 18 to 29 in good health. The sequenced material came from blood. The rearrangement joins TRBV20-1 to TRBJ1-2; D not resolved. The CDR3 region is CSAVRTGVRGYTF. The CDR3 DNA sequence: TGCAGTGCTGTGAGGACGGGAGTAAGGGGCTACACCTTC.